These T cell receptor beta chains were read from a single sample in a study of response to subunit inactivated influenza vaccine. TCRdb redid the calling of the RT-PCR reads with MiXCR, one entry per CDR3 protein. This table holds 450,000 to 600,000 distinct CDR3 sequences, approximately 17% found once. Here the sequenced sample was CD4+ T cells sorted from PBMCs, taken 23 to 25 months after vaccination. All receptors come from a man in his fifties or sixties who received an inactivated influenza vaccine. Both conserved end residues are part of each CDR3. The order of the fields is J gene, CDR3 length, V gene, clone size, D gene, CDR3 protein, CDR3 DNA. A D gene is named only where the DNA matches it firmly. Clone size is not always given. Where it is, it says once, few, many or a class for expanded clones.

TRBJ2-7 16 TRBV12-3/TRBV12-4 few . CASSPLPTVSSYEQYF TGTGCCAGCAGTCCCTTGCCGACAGTGAGCTCCTACGAGCAGTACTTC
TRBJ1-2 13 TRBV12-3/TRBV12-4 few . CASSLGRVEGYTF TGTGCCAGCAGTTTAGGCAGGGTAGAGGGCTACACCTTC
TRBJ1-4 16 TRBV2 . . CASSPALGYTYEKLFF TGTGCCAGCAGTCCAGCCTTGGGGTACACGTATGAAAAACTGTTTTTT
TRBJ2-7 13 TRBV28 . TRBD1 CASSFADRYEQYF TGTGCCAGCAGCTTCGCGGACAGGTACGAGCAGTACTTC
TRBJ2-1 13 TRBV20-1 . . CSATSFLTSEQFF TGCAGTGCTACCTCCTTCTTGACCAGTGAGCAGTTCTTC
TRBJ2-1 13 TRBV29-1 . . CSSTAHSYNEQFF TGCAGCTCGACGGCGCACTCCTACAATGAGCAGTTCTTC
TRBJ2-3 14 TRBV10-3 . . CAIMPSASTDTQYF TGTGCCATCATGCCTAGCGCTAGCACAGATACGCAGTATTTT
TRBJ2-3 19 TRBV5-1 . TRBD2 CASRAAVTSGRMWTDTQYF TGCGCCAGCAGAGCTGCCGTGACTAGCGGGAGGATGTGGACAGATACGCAGTATTTT
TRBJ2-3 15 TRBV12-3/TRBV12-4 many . CASSLARFNTDTQYF TGTGCCAGCAGTTTAGCGAGGTTCAACACAGATACGCAGTATTTT
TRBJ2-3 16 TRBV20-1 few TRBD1 CSASETGVAHTDTQYF TGCAGTGCTAGTGAGACAGGGGTCGCTCACACAGATACGCAGTATTTT
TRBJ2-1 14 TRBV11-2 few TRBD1 CASSLGQGVGEQFF TGTGCCAGCAGCTTAGGACAGGGGGTTGGTGAGCAGTTCTTC
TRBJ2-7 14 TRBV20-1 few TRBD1 CSAVNPGTGVEQYF TGCAGTGCTGTTAATCCCGGGACAGGGGTCGAGCAGTACTTC
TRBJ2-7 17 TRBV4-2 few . CASSQGSNGVGSYEQYF TGTGCCAGCAGCCAAGGGAGCAACGGGGTAGGATCCTACGAGCAGTACTTC
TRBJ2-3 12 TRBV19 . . CASSAQGATQYF TGTGCCAGTAGTGCACAGGGCGCTACGCAGTATTTT
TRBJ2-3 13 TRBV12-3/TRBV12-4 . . CASTVPGTDTQYF TGTGCCAGCACCGTGCCCGGCACAGATACGCAGTATTTT
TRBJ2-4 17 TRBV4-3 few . CASSQTSHGRGSNIQYF TGCGCCAGCAGCCAAACATCCCACGGACGGGGGAGCAACATTCAGTACTTC
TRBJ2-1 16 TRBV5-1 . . CASSLGGAGPYNEQFF TGCGCCAGCAGCTTAGGGGGTGCGGGTCCCTACAATGAGCAGTTCTTC
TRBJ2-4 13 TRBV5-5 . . CASRGPAKNIQYF TGTGCCAGCAGGGGCCCAGCCAAAAACATTCAGTACTTC
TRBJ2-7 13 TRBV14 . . CASSQHTVDEQYF TGTGCCAGCAGCCAACATACGGTCGACGAGCAGTACTTC
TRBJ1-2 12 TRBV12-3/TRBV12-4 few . CASSLGLWGYTF TGTGCCAGCAGTTTGGGGTTATGGGGCTACACCTTC
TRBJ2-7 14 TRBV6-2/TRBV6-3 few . CASTQQGITYEQYF TGTGCCAGCACCCAACAAGGGATAACCTACGAGCAGTACTTC
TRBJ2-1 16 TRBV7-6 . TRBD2 CASSLAWTSGYNEQFF TGTGCCAGCAGCTTAGCGTGGACTAGCGGCTACAATGAGCAGTTCTTC
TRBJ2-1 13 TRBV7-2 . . CASSWKSGTEQFF TGTGCCAGCAGCTGGAAGTCCGGGACGGAGCAGTTCTTC
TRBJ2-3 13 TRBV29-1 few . CSVRDRSTDTQYF TGCAGCGTCAGGGACCGAAGCACAGATACGCAGTATTTT
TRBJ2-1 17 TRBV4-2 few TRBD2 CASSHQAGGPGYNEQFF TGTGCCAGCAGCCACCAAGCGGGGGGGCCGGGCTACAATGAGCAGTTCTTC
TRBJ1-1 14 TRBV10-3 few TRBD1 CAISHGQGSTEAFF TGTGCCATCAGTCATGGACAGGGAAGTACTGAAGCTTTCTTT
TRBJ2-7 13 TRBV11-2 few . CASSLRPTYEQYF TGTGCCAGCAGCTTAAGACCGACATACGAGCAGTACTTC
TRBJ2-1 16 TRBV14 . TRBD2 CASSRGTSGSYNEQFF TGTGCCAGCAGCCGAGGGACTAGCGGGAGCTACAATGAGCAGTTCTTC
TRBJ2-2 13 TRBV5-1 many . CASSLYQSGELFF TGCGCCAGCAGCTTGTACCAATCCGGGGAGCTGTTTTTT
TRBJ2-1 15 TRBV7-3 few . CASSLAGSFYNEQFF TGTGCCAGCAGCTTGGCGGGTTCTTTCTACAATGAGCAGTTCTTC
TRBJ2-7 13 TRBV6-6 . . CASSPGSWREQYF TGTGCCAGCAGCCCCGGGAGCTGGCGGGAGCAGTACTTC
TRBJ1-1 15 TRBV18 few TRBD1 CASSPGTGPNTEAFF TGTGCCAGCTCACCAGGGACAGGGCCGAACACTGAAGCTTTCTTT
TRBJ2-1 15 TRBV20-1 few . CSARDLTETNNEQFF TGCAGTGCTAGAGATCTGACAGAGACCAACAATGAGCAGTTCTTC
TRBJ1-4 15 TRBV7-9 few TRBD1 CASSLNQGASEKLFF TGTGCCAGCAGCTTAAACCAGGGGGCAAGCGAAAAACTGTTTTTT
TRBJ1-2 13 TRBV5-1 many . CASSLNRNYGYTF TGTGCCAGCAGTTTAAACAGGAACTATGGCTACACCTTC
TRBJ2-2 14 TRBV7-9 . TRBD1 CSNTGTGLTGELFF TGTTCCAACACCGGGACAGGGCTCACCGGGGAGCTGTTTTTT
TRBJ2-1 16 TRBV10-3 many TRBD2 CAISELSGRHPGEQFF TGTGCCATCAGTGAGCTTAGCGGGAGACACCCCGGTGAGCAGTTCTTC
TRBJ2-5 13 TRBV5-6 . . CASGFPRAETQYF TGTGCCAGCGGCTTCCCGCGGGCAGAGACCCAGTACTTC
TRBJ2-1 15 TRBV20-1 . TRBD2 CSAIRLADSYNEQFF TGCAGTGCCATAAGACTAGCGGACTCCTACAATGAGCAGTTCTTC
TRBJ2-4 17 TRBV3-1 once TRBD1 CASSQVGQGRRRGIQYF TGTGCCAGCAGCCAAGTGGGACAGGGCCGCCGTAGGGGCATTCAGTACTTC
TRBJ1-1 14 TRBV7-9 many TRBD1 CASSLAGGGTEAFF TGTGCCAGCAGTTTAGCAGGGGGAGGTACTGAAGCTTTCTTT
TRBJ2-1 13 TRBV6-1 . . CASSEAGLVEQFF TGTGCCAGCAGTGAAGCGGGGTTGGTGGAGCAGTTCTTC
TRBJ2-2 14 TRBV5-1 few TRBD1 CASRPAGGTGELFF TGCGCCAGCAGACCCGCAGGGGGCACCGGGGAGCTGTTTTTT
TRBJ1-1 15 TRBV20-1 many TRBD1 CSASNVQGKDTEAFF TGCAGTGCTTCCAACGTACAGGGGAAGGACACTGAAGCTTTCTTT
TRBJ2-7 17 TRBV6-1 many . CASSELVTASSTYEQYF TGTGCCAGCAGCGAGCTCGTGACAGCGTCGTCTACCTACGAGCAGTACTTC
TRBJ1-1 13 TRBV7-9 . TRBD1 CASSSFGQGQAFF TGTGCCAGCAGCTCGTTCGGACAGGGACAAGCTTTCTTT
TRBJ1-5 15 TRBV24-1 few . CATSDRQGANQPQHF TGTGCCACCAGTGATAGGCAAGGGGCAAATCAGCCCCAGCATTTT
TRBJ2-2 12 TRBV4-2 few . CASSQGDRELFF TGTGCCAGCAGCCAAGGTGATCGGGAGCTGTTTTTT